This TCR beta chain is from a study of cytomegalovirus exposure and HLA in healthy donors. On the study more broadly: Sequencing of 180 million or so T cells in an earlier analysis found approximately 120 million unique TCR beta sequences. Regarding the study as a whole: A later analysis reported that several of the most significant clusters appeared to be linked to common viral pathogens, among them Epstein-Barr virus. Researchers reported from a later analysis that most CMV-associated TCR beta chains appeared HLA-restricted.

Vbeta (60) and Jbeta (13) primers were used in the PCR. This table comes from immunoSEQ multiplex PCR, and its TCRdb copy is limited to in-frame clones, with some not included. The table shows just under 150,000 clones, with roughly 80% occurring only once. A few counts support this clone. Its cognate antigen is unknown. The CDR3 covers 13 residues. V shed 2 bases and J shed 6 bases, with 12 bases lying between them. CDR1 SGHTS and CDR2 YDEGEE come from the germline V gene. What was sequenced was PBMCs. This TCR was sampled from a woman in her 30s in good health and CMV-seronegative. J is TRBJ2-7 and V is TRBV5-8; tentatively, D is TRBD1 (5 bases). The CDR3 loop reads CASSFQGAVEQYF. CDR3 in DNA: TGTGCCAGCAGCTTTCAGGGTGCGGTCGAGCAGTACTTC.